The clone carrying this T cell receptor (beta chain) came up once. Separate from the roughly 710-subject first cohort, the approximately 120-subject validation cohort was the one that the donors belonged to. Only in-frame clones appear in the TCRdb table, and some are missing; sequencing was by immunoSEQ multiplex PCR. The sample consists of fewer than 400,000 clones, 88% of them appearing once. This specimen belongs to a study of cytomegalovirus exposure and HLA in healthy donors. Study summary: The same platform as the approximately 670 first-cohort repertoires was used for the 90 to 150 validation repertoires, a later analysis reported.

Germline lookup yields CDR1 SQVTM and CDR2 ANQGSEA. Trimming shortened V by 0 bases and J by 1 base, and 9 bases separated the two germline ends. The CDR3 loop spans 15 amino acids. Material for sequencing was PBMCs. V is TRBV29-1 and J is TRBJ2-2, with D maybe TRBD1 (5 bases). This sequence was found in a man aged 25-45 years in good health and CMV-seronegative. DNA of the CDR3: TGCAGCGTTGAAGATGATGGACAGAACACCGGGGAGCTGTTTTTT. It specifies CSVEDDGQNTGELFF.